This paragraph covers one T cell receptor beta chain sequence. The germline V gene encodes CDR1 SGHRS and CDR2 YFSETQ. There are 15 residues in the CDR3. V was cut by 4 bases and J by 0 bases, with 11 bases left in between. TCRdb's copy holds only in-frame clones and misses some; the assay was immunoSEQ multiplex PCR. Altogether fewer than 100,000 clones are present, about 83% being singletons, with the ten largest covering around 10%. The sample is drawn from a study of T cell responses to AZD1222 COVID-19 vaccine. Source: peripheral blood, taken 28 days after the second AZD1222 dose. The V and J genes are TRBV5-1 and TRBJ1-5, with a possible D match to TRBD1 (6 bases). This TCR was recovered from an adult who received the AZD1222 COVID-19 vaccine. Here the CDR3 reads CASSAGTNSNQPQHF. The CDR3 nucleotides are TGCGCCAGCAGCGCCGGGACAAATAGCAATCAGCCCCAGCATTTT.